This T cell receptor beta chain was recorded in a study of CD8+CD57+ T cells in acquired aplastic anemia. As for the study in general: Quantities of DNA derived from sorted CD4+ and CD8+ cells averaged roughly 3 ug. Study conclusions and caveats: Both patients and controls carried the same twenty-nine CD8+ CDR3 sequences.

This CDR3 region has 15 residues. Looked up from germline, CDR1 is MGHRA and CDR2 is YSYEKL. V gave up 5 bases and J gave up 3 bases; unmatched junction bases: 5. In the case of this clonotype: Antigen: not known.

According to the study, genomic DNA was the template for TCR beta VDJ and CDR3 profiling. TCRdb processed the reads anew with MiXCR; each CDR3 protein has one entry. The sample lists about 150,000 distinct CDR3 sequences; around half were seen once. CD8+CD57+ cell expansion had been shown by flow cytometry in patients chosen for sequencing. As a group, the patients uniformly had severe acquired aplastic anemia. The sample taken for sequencing was sorted CD4+, CD8+, or CD8+CD57+ T cells (not recorded which) from PBMCs. This receptor was taken from a human donor with aplastic anemia. The chain recombines TRBV4-1 with TRBJ2-7, with 12 bases lining up with TRBD1. CDR3 region: CASSIRDRGLYEQYF. The CDR3 bases are TGCGCCAGCAGCATCCGGGACAGGGGGCTCTACGAGCAGTACTTC.